One T cell receptor (beta chain) is described in this entry. The data are from a study of cytomegalovirus exposure and HLA in healthy donors. CDR3 length equals 14 residues. Trimming took 3 bases from V and 8 from J; bases not matched to a gene: 9. The germline V gene has CDR1 SGHDT and CDR2 YYEEEE. The PCR made use of 60 Vbeta and 13 Jbeta primers. Method: immunoSEQ multiplex PCR; TCRdb's copy keeps in-frame clones and lacks some. The sample yields more than 120,000 clones, roughly 76% seen once. The origin of this receptor is a young woman in good health and CMV-seronegative. Specimen: PBMCs. V and J are TRBV5-6 and TRBJ1-2, with 8 bases identical to TRBD1. The CDR3 sequence is CASSSPGQARGYTF. For the CDR3, the DNA is TGTGCCAGCAGCTCCCCGGGACAGGCACGCGGCTACACCTTC.